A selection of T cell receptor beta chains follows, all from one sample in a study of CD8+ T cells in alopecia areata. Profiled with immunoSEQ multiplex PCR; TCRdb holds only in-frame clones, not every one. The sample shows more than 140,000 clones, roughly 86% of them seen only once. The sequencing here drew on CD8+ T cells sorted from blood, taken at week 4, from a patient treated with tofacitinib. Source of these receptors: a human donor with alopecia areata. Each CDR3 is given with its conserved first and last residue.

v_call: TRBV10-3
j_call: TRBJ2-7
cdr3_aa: CAISGTGGGYEQYF

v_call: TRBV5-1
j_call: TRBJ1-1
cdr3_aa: CAIQNQVQNTEAFF

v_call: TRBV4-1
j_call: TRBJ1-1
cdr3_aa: CASSQDFAGSWDTEAFF

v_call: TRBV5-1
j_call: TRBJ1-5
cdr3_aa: CASSLNPLEGQPQHF

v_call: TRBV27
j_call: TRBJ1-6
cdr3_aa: CASSFGQGRAPLHF

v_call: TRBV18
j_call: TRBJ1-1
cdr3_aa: CASSDSGTGGTEAFF

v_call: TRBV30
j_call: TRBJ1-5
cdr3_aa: CAWSVGGQFGNQPQHF

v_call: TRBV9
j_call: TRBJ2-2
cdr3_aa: CASSVPNTGELFF

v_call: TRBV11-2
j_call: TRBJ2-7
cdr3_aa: CASSLVTSGPTYEQYF

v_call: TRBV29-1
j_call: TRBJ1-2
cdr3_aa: CSVDQGQAGTNYGYTF

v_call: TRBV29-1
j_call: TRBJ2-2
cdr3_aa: CSVRVTGELFF

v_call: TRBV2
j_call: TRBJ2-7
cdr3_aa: CASSGPTYEQYF

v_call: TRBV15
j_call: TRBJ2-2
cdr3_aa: CATKRENTGELFF

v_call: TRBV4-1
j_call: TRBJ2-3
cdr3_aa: CASSQVLGYTDTQYF

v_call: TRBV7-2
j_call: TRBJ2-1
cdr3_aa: CASPQGTSGRVDEQFF